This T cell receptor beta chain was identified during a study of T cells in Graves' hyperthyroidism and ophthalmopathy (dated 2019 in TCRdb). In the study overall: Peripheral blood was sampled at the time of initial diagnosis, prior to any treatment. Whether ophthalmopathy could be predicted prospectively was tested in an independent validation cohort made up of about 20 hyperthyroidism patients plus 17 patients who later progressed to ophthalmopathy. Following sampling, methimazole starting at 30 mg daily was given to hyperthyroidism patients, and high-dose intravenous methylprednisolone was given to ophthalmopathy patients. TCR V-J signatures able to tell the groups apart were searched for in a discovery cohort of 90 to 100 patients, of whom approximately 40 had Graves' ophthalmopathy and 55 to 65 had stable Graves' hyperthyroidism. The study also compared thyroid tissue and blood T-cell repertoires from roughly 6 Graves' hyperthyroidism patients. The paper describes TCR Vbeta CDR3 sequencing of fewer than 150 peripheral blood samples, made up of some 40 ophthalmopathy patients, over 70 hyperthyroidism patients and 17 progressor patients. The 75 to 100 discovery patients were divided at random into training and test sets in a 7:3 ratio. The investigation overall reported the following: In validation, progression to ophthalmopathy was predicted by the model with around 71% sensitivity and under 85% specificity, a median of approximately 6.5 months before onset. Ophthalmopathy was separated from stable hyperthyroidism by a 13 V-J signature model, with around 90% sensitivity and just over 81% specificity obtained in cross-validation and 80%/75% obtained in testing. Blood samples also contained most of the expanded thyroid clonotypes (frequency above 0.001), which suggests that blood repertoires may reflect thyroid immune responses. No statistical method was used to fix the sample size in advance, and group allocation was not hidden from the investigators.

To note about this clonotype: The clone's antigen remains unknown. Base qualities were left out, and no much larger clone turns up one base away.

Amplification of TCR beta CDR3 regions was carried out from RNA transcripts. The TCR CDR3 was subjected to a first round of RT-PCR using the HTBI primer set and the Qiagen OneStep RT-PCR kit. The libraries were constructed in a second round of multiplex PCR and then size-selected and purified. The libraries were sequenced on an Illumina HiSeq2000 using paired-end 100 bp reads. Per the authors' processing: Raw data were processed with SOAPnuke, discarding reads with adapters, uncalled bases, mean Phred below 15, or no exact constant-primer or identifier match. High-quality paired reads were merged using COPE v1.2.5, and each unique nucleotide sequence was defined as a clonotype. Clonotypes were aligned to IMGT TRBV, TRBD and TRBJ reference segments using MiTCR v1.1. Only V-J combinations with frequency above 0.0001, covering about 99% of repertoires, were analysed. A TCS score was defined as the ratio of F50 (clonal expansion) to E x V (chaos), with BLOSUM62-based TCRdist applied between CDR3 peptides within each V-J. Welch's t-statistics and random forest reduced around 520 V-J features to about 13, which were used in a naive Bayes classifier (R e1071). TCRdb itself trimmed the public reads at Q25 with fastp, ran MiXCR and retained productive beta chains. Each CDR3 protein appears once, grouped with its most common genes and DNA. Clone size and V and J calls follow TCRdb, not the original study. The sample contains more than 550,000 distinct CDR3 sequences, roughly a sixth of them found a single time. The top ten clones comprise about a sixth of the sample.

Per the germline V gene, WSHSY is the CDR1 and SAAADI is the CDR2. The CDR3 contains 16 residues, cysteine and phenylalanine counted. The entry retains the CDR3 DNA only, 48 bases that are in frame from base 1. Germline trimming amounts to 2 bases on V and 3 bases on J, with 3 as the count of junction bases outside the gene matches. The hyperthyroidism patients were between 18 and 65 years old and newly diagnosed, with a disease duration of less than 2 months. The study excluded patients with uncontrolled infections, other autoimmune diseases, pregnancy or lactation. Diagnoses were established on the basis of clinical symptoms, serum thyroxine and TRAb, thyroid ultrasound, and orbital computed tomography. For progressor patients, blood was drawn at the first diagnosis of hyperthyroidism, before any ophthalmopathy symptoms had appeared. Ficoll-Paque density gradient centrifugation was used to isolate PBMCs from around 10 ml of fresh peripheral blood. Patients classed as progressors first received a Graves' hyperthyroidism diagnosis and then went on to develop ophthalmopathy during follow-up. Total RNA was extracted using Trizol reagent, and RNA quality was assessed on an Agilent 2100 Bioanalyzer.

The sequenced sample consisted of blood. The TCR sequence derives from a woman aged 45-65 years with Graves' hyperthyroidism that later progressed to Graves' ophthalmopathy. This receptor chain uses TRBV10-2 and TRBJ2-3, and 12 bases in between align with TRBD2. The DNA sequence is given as TGCGCCAGCAGTGAGAGGACTAGCGGGGTGACAGATACGCAGTATTTT. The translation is CASSERTSGVTDTQYF.